These T cell receptor beta chains were read from a single sample in a study of control samples from healthy donors and cancer patients. Data came from immunoSEQ multiplex PCR; TCRdb stores just in-frame clones and leaves some out. The top ten hold around 2.1% of the sample, which has 150,000 or so clones, around 92% seen once. Material: blood. All receptors derive from a woman aged 50 to 60 in good health. Each CDR3 is given with its conserved first and last residue. D genes are given only for firm matches. Part of the rows lack a size; the others show once, few, many or a class for expanded clones.

d_call | clone_size | j_call | cdr3_length | v_call | cdr3_aa | cdr3_nt
- | once | TRBJ2-3 | 14 | TRBV7-2 | CASSFDSATDTQYF | TGTGCCAGCAGCTTTGACTCAGCCACAGATACGCAGTATTTT
- | - | TRBJ2-7 | 14 | TRBV5-1 | CASSSQGGTYEQYF | TGCGCCAGCAGCTCACAGGGGGGGACCTACGAGCAGTACTTC
- | - | TRBJ1-2 | 14 | TRBV2 | CASKKTQANYGYTF | TGTGCCAGCAAGAAGACGCAAGCTAACTATGGCTACACCTTC
- | - | TRBJ1-2 | 17 | TRBV11-2 | CASSLRIGGAGAYGYTF | TGTGCCAGCAGCTTACGAATTGGGGGGGCCGGCGCCTATGGCTACACCTTC
- | - | TRBJ2-1 | 14 | TRBV29-1 | CSVEDRTNYNEQFF | TGCAGCGTTGAAGATCGAACTAACTACAATGAGCAGTTCTTC
TRBD2 | - | TRBJ2-1 | 16 | TRBV13 | CASSLGLADIYNEQFF | TGTGCCAGCAGCCTGGGACTAGCGGACATCTACAATGAGCAGTTCTTC
TRBD2 | - | TRBJ2-3 | 15 | TRBV5-1 | CASSLDGSGTDTQYF | TGCGCCAGCAGCTTGGATGGTAGCGGGACAGATACGCAGTATTTT
TRBD1 | - | TRBJ1-1 | 16 | TRBV19 | CASSMSVGTGHTEAFF | TGTGCCAGTAGTATGAGCGTCGGGACAGGCCACACTGAAGCTTTCTTT
TRBD1 | - | TRBJ1-5 | 16 | TRBV19 | CASSSGTGNRNQPQHF | TGTGCCAGTAGTAGCGGGACAGGGAATCGCAATCAGCCCCAGCATTTT
- | - | TRBJ1-2 | 12 | TRBV28 | CASSFSGYGYTF | TGTGCCAGCAGTTTTAGCGGGTATGGCTACACCTTC
TRBD1 | - | TRBJ1-5 | 16 | TRBV19 | CASTQSPGQGPQPQHF | TGTGCCAGTACCCAATCGCCGGGACAGGGCCCTCAGCCCCAGCATTTT
- | - | TRBJ1-1 | 14 | TRBV25-1 | CASRTGSLNTEAFF | TGTGCCAGCAGGACAGGCTCCCTGAACACTGAAGCTTTCTTT
TRBD1 | - | TRBJ1-2 | 13 | TRBV29-1 | CSVDDRGNYGYTF | TGCAGCGTTGATGACAGGGGGAACTATGGCTACACCTTC
TRBD2 | - | TRBJ2-1 | 16 | TRBV19 | CASSIRRGDYYNEQFF | TGTGCCAGTAGTATCAGACGGGGGGACTACTACAATGAGCAGTTCTTC
- | - | TRBJ2-5 | 19 | TRBV5-1 | CASSLTGASEREGVETQYF | TGCGCCAGCAGCTTGACAGGGGCGAGTGAGCGGGAAGGGGTGGAGACCCAGTACTTC
- | - | TRBJ1-6 | 15 | TRBV27 | CASSSREGDNSPLHF | TGTGCCAGCAGTTCCCGGGAAGGGGATAATTCACCCCTCCACTTT
- | - | TRBJ2-3 | 13 | TRBV28 | CASSLKKPNTQYF | TGTGCCAGCAGTTTGAAAAAGCCAAACACGCAGTATTTT
TRBD1 | few | TRBJ1-2 | 13 | TRBV6-5 | CANGRGLNYGYTF | TGTGCCAATGGTAGGGGGCTTAACTATGGCTACACCTTC
- | - | TRBJ1-3 | 16 | TRBV21-1 | CASSKERTLEGNTIYF | TGTGCCAGCAGCAAAGAAAGGACCCTAGAGGGAAACACCATATATTTT
- | - | TRBJ1-5 | 14 | TRBV2 | CASTWVDSNQPQHF | TGTGCCAGCACCTGGGTTGATAGCAATCAGCCCCAGCATTTT
- | - | TRBJ2-1 | 14 | TRBV29-1 | CSVEARGTGNEQFF | TGCAGCGTTGAAGCTAGGGGGACCGGGAATGAGCAGTTCTTC
- | few | TRBJ2-7 | 13 | TRBV25-1 | CASYADSSYEQYF | TGTGCCAGCTACGCGGACAGTTCCTACGAGCAGTACTTC
- | - | TRBJ1-2 | 15 | TRBV19 | CASRKEGFGLYGYTF | TGTGCCAGTAGAAAGGAAGGTTTTGGTTTATATGGCTACACCTTC
- | - | TRBJ2-2 | 17 | TRBV4-2 | CASSPSDLSTNTGELFF | TGTGCCAGCAGCCCTTCGGACCTATCTACGAACACCGGGGAGCTGTTTTTT
TRBD1 | - | TRBJ2-3 | 13 | TRBV6-5 | CASRRQGTDTQYF | TGTGCCAGCAGAAGACAGGGAACAGATACGCAGTATTTT
- | - | TRBJ1-4 | 13 | TRBV29-1 | CSVSGVWGEKLFF | TGCAGCGTCTCTGGGGTGTGGGGTGAAAAACTGTTTTTT
TRBD2 | - | TRBJ2-2 | 16 | TRBV11-2 | CASNSPLAGFTGELFF | TGTGCCAGCAACTCACCACTAGCGGGCTTCACCGGGGAGCTGTTTTTT
- | - | TRBJ1-2 | 10 | TRBV20-1 | CSSSDYGYTF | TGCAGCTCTTCCGACTATGGCTACACCTTC
- | once | TRBJ1-2 | 14 | TRBV5-1 | CASSLAEGRGGYTF | TGCGCCAGCAGCTTGGCCGAGGGGAGGGGAGGCTACACCTTC
- | once | TRBJ2-5 | 20 | TRBV4-2 | CASSPPIRTPPTGGGETQYF | TGTGCCAGCAGCCCCCCCATCCGTACCCCCCCGACCGGGGGCGGTGAGACCCAGTACTTC
- | - | TRBJ1-2 | 11 | TRBV12-3/TRBV12-4 | CASSSWDGYTF | TGTGCCAGCAGTTCGTGGGATGGCTACACCTTC
- | - | TRBJ1-1 | 14 | TRBV5-4 | CASSLAGRNTEAFF | TGTGCCAGCAGCTTGGCGGGTCGGAACACTGAAGCTTTCTTT
TRBD1 | - | TRBJ2-5 | 15 | TRBV11-1 | CASSPGTGSGETQYF | TGTGCCAGCAGCCCTGGGACAGGTTCGGGGGAGACCCAGTACTTC
- | - | TRBJ1-3 | 15 | TRBV9 | CASSVGGSSGNTIYF | TGTGCCAGCAGCGTCGGGGGATCCTCTGGAAACACCATATATTTT
- | - | TRBJ1-1 | 14 | TRBV2 | CASRAGTWNTEAFF | TGTGCCAGCAGGGCCGGGACATGGAACACTGAAGCTTTCTTT
TRBD1 | - | TRBJ1-6 | 15 | TRBV5-1 | CASSATGTGGSGVHF | TGCGCCAGCAGCGCAACCGGGACAGGTGGTTCAGGGGTCCACTTT
TRBD1 | - | TRBJ2-7 | 15 | TRBV19 | CASSRWTGGVNEQYF | TGTGCCAGTAGTAGGTGGACAGGGGGCGTCAACGAGCAGTACTTC
- | - | TRBJ1-1 | 15 | TRBV3-1/TRBV3-2 | CASSQGAGMNTEAFF | TGTGCCAGCAGCCAAGGCGCAGGTATGAACACTGAAGCTTTCTTT
- | - | TRBJ1-1 | 14 | TRBV10-3 | CAISESGGNTEAFF | TGTGCCATCAGTGAGTCTGGGGGGAACACTGAAGCTTTCTTT
TRBD1 | - | TRBJ1-6 | 16 | TRBV2 | CASSADRGAEASPLHF | TGTGCCAGCAGTGCTGACAGGGGTGCGGAGGCTTCACCCCTCCACTTT
TRBD1 | - | TRBJ1-1 | 16 | TRBV19 | CATKPGQISANTEAFF | TGTGCCACAAAGCCGGGACAGATTAGTGCGAACACTGAAGCTTTCTTT
- | - | TRBJ2-4 | 17 | TRBV7-8 | CASSLVGEYVAKNIQYF | TGTGCCAGCAGCTTAGTTGGGGAGTACGTAGCCAAAAACATTCAGTACTTC
- | - | TRBJ1-4 | 16 | TRBV9 | CASSVGAGGTNEKLFF | TGTGCCAGCAGCGTAGGAGCCGGGGGCACTAATGAAAAACTGTTTTTT
- | once | TRBJ1-6 | 14 | TRBV10-3 | CAISERQGNSPLHF | TGTGCCATCAGTGAGAGGCAGGGGAATTCACCCCTCCACTTT
- | - | TRBJ1-1 | 15 | TRBV5-6 | CASSLGGALNTGAFF | TGTGCCAGCAGCTTGGGGGGAGCGTTGAACACTGGAGCTTTCTTT
TRBD2 | - | TRBJ2-3 | 13 | TRBV6-5 | CASDGQGGDTQYF | TGTGCCAGCGATGGGCAGGGAGGGGATACGCAGTATTTT
- | - | TRBJ1-4 | 16 | TRBV18 | CASSLSRANLNEKLFF | TGTGCCAGCTCACTAAGCCGAGCAAACCTTAATGAAAAACTGTTTTTT
- | - | TRBJ1-1 | 13 | TRBV29-1 | CSVCTGSATEAFF | TGCAGCGTCTGCACAGGGTCGGCCACTGAAGCTTTCTTT
- | - | TRBJ1-3 | 11 | TRBV29-1 | CSAGAGNTIYF | TGCAGCGCCGGTGCTGGAAACACCATATATTTT
- | - | TRBJ2-2 | 13 | TRBV27 | CASSFFRSRELFF | TGTGCCAGCAGTTTTTTCAGGAGCAGGGAGCTGTTTTTT
- | - | TRBJ2-7 | 18 | TRBV5-8 | CASSWIYRRSPESYEQYF | TGTGCCAGCAGCTGGATATACCGGAGGTCTCCTGAATCCTACGAGCAGTACTTC
TRBD2 | - | TRBJ2-7 | 15 | TRBV10-2 | CASHTTSGGALEQYF | TGCGCCAGCCATACAACTAGCGGGGGGGCCCTCGAGCAGTACTTC
- | - | TRBJ1-2 | 12 | TRBV6-6 | CASTASSYGYTF | TGTGCCAGCACTGCCAGCTCCTATGGCTACACCTTC
- | - | TRBJ1-5 | 15 | TRBV5-1 | CASSPKVVGNQPQHF | TGCGCCAGCAGCCCAAAGGTCGTGGGCAATCAGCCCCAGCATTTT
TRBD2 | - | TRBJ2-3 | 14 | TRBV6-5 | CASRRGGETDTQYF | TGTGCCAGCCGGCGCGGGGGGGAAACAGATACGCAGTATTTT